This T cell receptor (beta chain) stems from a study of blood T cell repertoires in COVID-19. Germline V lookup: CDR1 MDHEN, CDR2 SYDVKM. Deletions cut 7 bases from V and 4 bases from J, with 13 bases between. This CDR3 spans 13 amino acids. Researchers sorted participants into cohorts using their self-reported clinical history. The protocol was immunoSEQ multiplex PCR, while the TCRdb copy is restricted to in-frame clones and leaves out a portion. The sample consists of approximately 210,000 clones, around 90% of them appearing once. This chain connects TRBV28 to TRBJ1-1, with D maybe TRBD1 (5 bases). This receptor was identified in a woman in her forties or fifties with acute COVID-19. The source material was PBMCs or T cells enriched from blood (not recorded which). CDR3 bases: TGTGCCAGCACCATCGGCGGGGGCACTGAAGCTTTCTTT. This sequence encodes CASTIGGGTEAFF. Using reference TRBV28 and TRBJ1-1 for the parts outside the CDR3, the full variable domain is DVKVTQSSRYLVKRTGEKVFLECVQDMDHENMFWYRQDPGLGLRLIYFSYDVKMKEKGDIPEGYSVSREKKERFSLILESASTNQTSMYLCASTIGGGTEAFFGQGTRLTVV.